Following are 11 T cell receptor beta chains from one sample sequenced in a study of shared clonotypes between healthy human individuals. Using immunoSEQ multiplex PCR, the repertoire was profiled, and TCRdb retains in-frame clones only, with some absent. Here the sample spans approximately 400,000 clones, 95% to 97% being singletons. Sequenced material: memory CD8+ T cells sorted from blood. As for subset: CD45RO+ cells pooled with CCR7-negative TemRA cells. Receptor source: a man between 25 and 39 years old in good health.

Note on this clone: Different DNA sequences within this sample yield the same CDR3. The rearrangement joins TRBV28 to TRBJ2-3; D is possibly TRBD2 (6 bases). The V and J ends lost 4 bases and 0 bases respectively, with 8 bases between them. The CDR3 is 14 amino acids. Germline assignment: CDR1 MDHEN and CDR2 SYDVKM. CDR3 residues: CASSSGTSTDTQYF. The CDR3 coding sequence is TGTGCCAGCAGTTCCGGGACTAGCACAGATACGCAGTATTTT.

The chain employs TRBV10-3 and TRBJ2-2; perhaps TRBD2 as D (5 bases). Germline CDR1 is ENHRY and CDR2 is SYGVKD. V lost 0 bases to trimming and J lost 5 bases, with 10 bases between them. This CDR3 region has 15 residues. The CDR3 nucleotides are TGTGCCATCAGTGAGTCTAGGGAGCAAACCGGGGAGCTGTTTTTT. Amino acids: CAISESREQTGELFF.

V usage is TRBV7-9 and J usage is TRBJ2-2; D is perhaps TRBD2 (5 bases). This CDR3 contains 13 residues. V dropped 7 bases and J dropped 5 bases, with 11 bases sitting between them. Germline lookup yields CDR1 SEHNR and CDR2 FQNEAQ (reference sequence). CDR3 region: CASTLGITGELFF. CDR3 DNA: TGTGCCAGCACCCTCGGGATTACCGGGGAGCTGTTTTTT.

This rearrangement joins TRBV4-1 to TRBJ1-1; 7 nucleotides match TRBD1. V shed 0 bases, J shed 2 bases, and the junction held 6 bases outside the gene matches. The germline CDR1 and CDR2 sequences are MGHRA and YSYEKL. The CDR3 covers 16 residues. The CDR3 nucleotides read TGCGCCAGCAGCCAAGATCGGAACAGGGGCAACACTGAAGCTTTCTTT. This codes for CASSQDRNRGNTEAFF.

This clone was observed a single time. The CDR3 is CASSVGGSGANVLTF. CDR3 coding DNA: TGTGCCAGCAGCGTAGGGGGCTCTGGGGCCAACGTCCTGACTTTC. The genes are TRBV9 and TRBJ2-6; the D is unclear. CDR1 is SGDLS, CDR2 YYNGEE, per germline. The CDR3 sequence is 15 residues long. With 0 bases removed from V and 0 bases from J, the gap between germline ends came to 4 bases.

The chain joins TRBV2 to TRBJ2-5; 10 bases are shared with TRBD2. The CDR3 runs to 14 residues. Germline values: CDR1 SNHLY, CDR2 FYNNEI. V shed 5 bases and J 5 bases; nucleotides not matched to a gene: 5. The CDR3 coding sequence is TGTGCCAGCAGTCCTAGCGGGAGTTTCGAGACCCAGTACTTC. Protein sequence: CASSPSGSFETQYF.

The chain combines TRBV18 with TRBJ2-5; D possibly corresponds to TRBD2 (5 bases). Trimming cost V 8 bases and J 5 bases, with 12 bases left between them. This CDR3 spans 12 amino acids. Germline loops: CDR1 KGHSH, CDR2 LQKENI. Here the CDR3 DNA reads TGTGCCAGCACGGGATTCACGGAGACCCAGTACTTC. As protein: CASTGFTETQYF. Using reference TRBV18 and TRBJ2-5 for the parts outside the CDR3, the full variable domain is NAGVMQNPRHLVRRRGQEARLRCSPMKGHSHVYWYRQLPEEGLKFMVYLQKENIIDESGMPKERFSAEFPKEGPSILRIQQVVRGDSAAYFCASTGFTETQYFGPGTRLLVL.

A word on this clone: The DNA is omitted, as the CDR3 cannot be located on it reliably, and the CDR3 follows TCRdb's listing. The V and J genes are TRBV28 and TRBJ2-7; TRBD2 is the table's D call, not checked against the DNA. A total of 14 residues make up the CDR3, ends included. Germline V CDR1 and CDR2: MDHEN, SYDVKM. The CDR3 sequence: CASSSSGLHYEQYF.

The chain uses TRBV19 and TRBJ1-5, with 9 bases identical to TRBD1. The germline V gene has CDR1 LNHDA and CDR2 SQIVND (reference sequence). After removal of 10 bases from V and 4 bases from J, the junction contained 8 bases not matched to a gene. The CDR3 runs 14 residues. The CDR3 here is CATMNRGLNQPQHF. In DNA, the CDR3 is TGTGCCACCATGAACAGGGGGCTAAATCAGCCCCAGCATTTT. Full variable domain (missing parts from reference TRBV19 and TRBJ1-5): DGGITQSPKYLFRKEGQNVTLSCEQNLNHDAMYWYRQDPGQGLRLIYYSQIVNDFQKGDIAEGYSVSREKKESFPLTVTSAQKNPTAFYLCATMNRGLNQPQHFGDGTRLSIL.

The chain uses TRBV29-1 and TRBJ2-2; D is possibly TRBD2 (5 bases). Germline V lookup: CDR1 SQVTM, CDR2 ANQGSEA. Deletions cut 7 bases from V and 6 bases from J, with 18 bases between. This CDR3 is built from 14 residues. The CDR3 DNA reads TGCAGCGCCCTAGTACGTCTAGCAGCCGGGGAGCTGTTTTTT. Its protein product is CSALVRLAAGELFF.

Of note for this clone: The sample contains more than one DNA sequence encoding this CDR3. CDR3 in amino acids: CASSLGGDGYTF. In nucleotides, the CDR3 is TGCGCCAGCAGCTTGGGGGGCGATGGCTACACCTTC. The chain recombines TRBV5-1 with TRBJ1-2, with D possibly being TRBD1 (5 bases). The V end was cut by 0 bases, the J end by 6 bases, with 6 bases between. The germline V gene has CDR1 SGHRS and CDR2 YFSETQ. The CDR3 has 12 amino acids.